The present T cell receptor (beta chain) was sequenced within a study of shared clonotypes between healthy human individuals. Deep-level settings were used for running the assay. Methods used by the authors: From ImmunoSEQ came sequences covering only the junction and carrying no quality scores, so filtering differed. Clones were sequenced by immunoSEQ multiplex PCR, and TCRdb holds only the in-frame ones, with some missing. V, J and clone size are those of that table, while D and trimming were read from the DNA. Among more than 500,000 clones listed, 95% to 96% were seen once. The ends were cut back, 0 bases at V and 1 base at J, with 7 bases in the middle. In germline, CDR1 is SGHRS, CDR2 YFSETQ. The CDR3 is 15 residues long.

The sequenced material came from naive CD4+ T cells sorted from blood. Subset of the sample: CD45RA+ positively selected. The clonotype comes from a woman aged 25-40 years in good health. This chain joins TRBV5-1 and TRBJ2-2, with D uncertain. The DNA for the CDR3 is TGCGCCAGCAGCTTGGATTTCCAGAACACCGGGGAGCTGTTTTTT. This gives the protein CASSLDFQNTGELFF.